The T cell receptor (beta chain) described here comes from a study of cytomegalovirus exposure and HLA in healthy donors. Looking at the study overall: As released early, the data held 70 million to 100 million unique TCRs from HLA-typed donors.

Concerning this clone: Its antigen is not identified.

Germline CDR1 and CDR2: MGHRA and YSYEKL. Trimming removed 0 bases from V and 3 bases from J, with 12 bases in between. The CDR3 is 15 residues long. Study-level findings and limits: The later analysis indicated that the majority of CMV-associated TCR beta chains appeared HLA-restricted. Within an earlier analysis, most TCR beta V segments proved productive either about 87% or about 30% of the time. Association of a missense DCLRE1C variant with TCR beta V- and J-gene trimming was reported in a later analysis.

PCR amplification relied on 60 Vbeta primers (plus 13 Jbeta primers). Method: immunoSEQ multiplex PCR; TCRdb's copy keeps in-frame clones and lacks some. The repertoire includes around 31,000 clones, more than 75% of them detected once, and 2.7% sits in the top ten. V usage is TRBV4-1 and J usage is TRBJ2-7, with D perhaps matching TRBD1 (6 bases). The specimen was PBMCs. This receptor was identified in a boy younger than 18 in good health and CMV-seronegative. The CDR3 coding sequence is TGCGCCAGCAGCCAAGATGGGACACCGTACTACGAGCAGTACTTC. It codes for CASSQDGTPYYEQYF.